This T cell receptor beta chain was captured by sequencing in a study of shared clonotypes between healthy human individuals (dated by TCRdb to the early 2020s). As for the study more broadly: The cohort included a few men and a couple of women between 18 and 49 years of age. For each donor, CD4 naive and CD4 memory were each run on three plates, CD8 naive on two plates, and CD8 memory on one plate. To estimate repertoire size and how much clonotypes are shared between individuals, the study performed deep sequencing of blood TCR repertoires from roughly five healthy adults. To increase sequencing depth and limit assay-specific biases, different laboratories used diverse techniques to prepare libraries and sequence TCR repertoires. Between about 0.9 and 9 billion PBMCs per donor were obtained by leukapheresis.

Healthy HIV-negative adults with no recently reported acute infections or vaccinations were included as donors. Every donor was a Caucasian adult living in Nashville, Tennessee, USA. CD4+ T cells were enriched through magnetic negative selection, after which naive cells were positively selected on CD45RA and the remaining negative fraction served as the memory subset. Blood was obtained by leukapheresis, after which PBMCs were separated by Ficoll-Histopaque density gradient centrifugation and cryopreserved in liquid nitrogen vapor phase. Analytical flow cytometry was used to check the purity and quantity of each magnetically sorted T cell population. Genomic DNA was isolated from each sorted fraction and quantified by UV absorbance on a Nanodrop 2000c. Using the deep immunoSEQ assay, multiplex PCR amplified TCR CDR3 regions from genomic DNA. Extracted genomic DNA from each cell subset was spread evenly across all wells of several immunoSEQ 96-well plates, with each plate serving as a replicate. For sorted subsets, 200 to 250 ng of genomic DNA, equivalent to 25,000 to 35,000 T cell genomes, went into each replicate PCR. The purified libraries were quantified using a Qubit 3.0 fluorometer, sized with a Bioanalyzer 2100, and then quantified again using the KAPA Library Quantification kit. A separate single-read 150-cycle Illumina NextSeq 550 flow cell was used to sequence each immunoSEQ 96-well plate. The authors processed their data as follows. Because the immunoSEQ output included only junctional sequences and no quality scores, the filtering could not be the same as the filtering used for full-length reads. Sequences were annotated with PyIR, a Python wrapper for IgBLAST v1.9, and V/J genes and CDR3 were assigned using IMGT germline references. Reads with weak V/J assignments (E-value above 1e-6), missing CDR3, stop codons, out-of-frame junctions, or ambiguous translated residues were removed. V3J clonotypes were defined by identical inferred V gene, J gene, and CDR3 amino acid sequence. The percentage overlap between two repertoires was calculated by dividing the number of shared unique clonotypes by the size of the smaller repertoire. Repertoire richness was assessed with RTK rarefaction, the Chao1 estimator, and Recon v2.1 estimates of unobserved clonotypes. For all TCRbeta clonotypes obtained by the gDNA method from a few donors, generation probabilities were computed with OLGA. Not all clones reach the TCRdb copy of this immuneACCESS table, which keeps in-frame sequences only. Checked studies attribute under half of the gap to unresolved V genes and leave the rest unexplained. D and trimming come from the DNA, and the V and J calls and clone size come from that table. Here the sample has nearly 1 million clones; around three quarters occur a single time. The biggest ten clones account for over 1.3% of the sample.

The paper's findings and limits, for the study overall: Only blood was sampled, and tissue TCR repertoires likely differ from those in blood. Larger estimated clonotype richness was generally found for naive subsets than for memory subsets. Incomplete sequencing was indicated by rarefaction of sorted-subset datasets, despite the large sequencing depth. Compared with non-shared clonotypes, clonotypes shared by all four sorted-subset donors had higher generation probabilities. Pairwise subsampling led to the expectation that sequencing depth would affect the degree of clonotype sharing among donors. Because the study included only a small number of donors, the genetic and exposure-history diversity represented was limited. About 4.5% of naive CD4, 3.5% of naive CD8, approximately 2% of memory CD4, and 0.35% to 0.5% of memory CD8 clonotypes were shared across a few donors.

The germline V gene sets CDR1 to SGDLS and CDR2 to YYNGEE. Its CDR3 holds 15 amino acids, cysteine through phenylalanine. This entry keeps only the CDR3 DNA: 45 bases, framed from base 1. Cut back by 3 bases and 2 bases, the V and J ends lie 15 bases apart. A note on this clone: It has no known antigen specificity. No per-base quality is available; no much larger clone lies one base away.

This receptor was obtained from a man aged 18 to 35 in good health. The chain joins TRBV9 to TRBJ2-7; possibly the D gene is TRBD1, per 6 matching bases. Material for sequencing was memory CD4+ T cells sorted from blood. This specimen's cell subset or site label, per the study, means: CD45RA-negative fraction. The nucleotide sequence reads TGTGCCAGCAGCGCCAGTGGGGGCCAGACCTACGAGCAGTACTTC. Translated, this gives CASSASGGQTYEQYF.